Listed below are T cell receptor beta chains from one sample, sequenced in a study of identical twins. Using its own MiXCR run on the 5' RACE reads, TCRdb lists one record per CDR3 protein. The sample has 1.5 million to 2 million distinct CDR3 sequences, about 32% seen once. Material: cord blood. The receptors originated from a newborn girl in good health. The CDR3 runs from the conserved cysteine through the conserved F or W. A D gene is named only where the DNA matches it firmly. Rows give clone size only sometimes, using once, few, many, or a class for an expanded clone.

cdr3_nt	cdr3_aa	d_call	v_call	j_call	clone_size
TGCGCCAGCAGTGACGGGGGGGCTGGGGCCAACGTCCTGACTTTC	CASSDGGAGANVLTF	TRBD2	TRBV10-1	TRBJ2-6	few
TGTGCCAGCAGCCGAAACCTCGACTACGAGCAGTACTTC	CASSRNLDYEQYF	NA	TRBV4-2	TRBJ2-7	many
TGTGCCAGCAGTTTTAGGCCCGACGGCAAGTACAATGAGCAGTTCTTC	CASSFRPDGKYNEQFF	NA	TRBV12-3/TRBV12-4	TRBJ2-1	few
TGTGCCAGCAGCTGGACAGGCGGGATTAAAGACAATGAGCAGTTCTTC	CASSWTGGIKDNEQFF	NA	TRBV7-9	TRBJ2-1	NA
TGCAGTGCCGCGGGGGGGCACATAAATTTAGCCAAAAACATTCAGTACTTC	CSAAGGHINLAKNIQYF	TRBD2	TRBV20-1	TRBJ2-4	few
TGCAGTGCTACCTTCTCCGGAGCAACAGATACGCAGTATTTT	CSATFSGATDTQYF	NA	TRBV20-1	TRBJ2-3	NA
TGTGCCAGCAGTTTAAGGGGGTTCTCAGATACGCAGTATTTT	CASSLRGFSDTQYF	NA	TRBV27	TRBJ2-3	few
TGTGTCAGCAGTTTAGGGAGGAAAACCTACGAGCAGTACTTC	CVSSLGRKTYEQYF	NA	TRBV6-5	TRBJ2-7	NA
TGCAGTGCTAGACAGGGACCGGGAAACATTCAGTACTTC	CSARQGPGNIQYF	NA	TRBV20-1	TRBJ2-4	NA
TGCGCCAGCAGCCAAGTACAGGGGGCAAGCAATGAGCAGTTCTTC	CASSQVQGASNEQFF	TRBD1	TRBV4-1	TRBJ2-1	NA
TGTGCCAGCAGCTTATACCCTAGCGAACAAGAGACCCAGTACTTC	CASSLYPSEQETQYF	NA	TRBV7-8	TRBJ2-5	NA
TGCAGTGCTAGATTTATAGCGGGATTTAACGAGCAGTACTTC	CSARFIAGFNEQYF	TRBD2	TRBV20-1	TRBJ2-7	NA
TGTGCCAGCAGCCAAGATGAGGCAGGGTACGAGCAGTACTTC	CASSQDEAGYEQYF	NA	TRBV4-2	TRBJ2-7	NA
TGTGCCAGCAGCCCAGTGGCGACCCTGTATAATTCACCCCTCCACTTT	CASSPVATLYNSPLHF	NA	TRBV4-2	TRBJ1-6	NA
TGCAGTGCTAGAAAACGGCAGGGGATCGCCGGGGAGCTGTTTTTT	CSARKRQGIAGELFF	NA	TRBV20-1	TRBJ2-2	NA
TGTGCCATCAGTGCACAGGGGGGAAGTATGAGCTACACCTTC	CAISAQGGSMSYTF	TRBD1	TRBV10-3	TRBJ1-2	few
TGTGCTAGTGGCGACCTAGCGGGGGGGGACAATGAGCAGTTCTTC	CASGDLAGGDNEQFF	TRBD2	TRBV12-5	TRBJ2-1	few